This T cell receptor beta chain was documented in a study of blood T cell repertoires in COVID-19. In the source study's methods: Estimates of nucleated cell counts were drawn from the amplification of reference gene primers. The data were produced by immunoSEQ multiplex PCR, yet TCRdb's version contains in-frame clones alone and is incomplete. That table furnishes V, J and clone size, whereas the DNA furnished D and trimming. The table has 310,000 or so clones, 87% seen once; the top ten hold 8.5% to 10%. Trimming removed 1 base from V and 5 bases from J, with 11 bases in between. This CDR3 region has 14 residues. Per the germline V gene, CDR1 is MDHEN and CDR2 is SYDVKM. Residents of 24 US areas, aged roughly 18 to 89 years, made up the participants. For recovered donors of Cohort 3, there were two negative PCRs, clearance, or symptom resolution.

V and J are TRBV28 and TRBJ1-2, with D tentatively TRBD1 (5 bases). Specimen: PBMCs or T cells enriched from blood (not recorded which). This TCR was recovered from a woman under 30 who had recovered from COVID-19. The chain's CDR3 is CASSLFGAWYGYTF. The CDR3 bases are TGTGCCAGCAGTTTATTTGGGGCTTGGTATGGCTACACCTTC.